This T cell receptor (beta chain) was observed in a study of identical twins. TCRdb redid the calling of the 5' RACE reads with MiXCR, one entry per CDR3 protein. Found here are approximately 140,000 distinct CDR3 sequences, around 3.5% of them singletons; the top ten hold approximately 7.7%. The study, taken as a whole, reports: The more abundant beta clonotypes in cord blood had fewer insertions, and memory repertoires did not show this.

As for this clonotype: What it binds is unknown. A read error may account for a junction end that differs from germline.

The source material was memory T cells sorted from blood. This receptor was identified in a man between 18 and 29 years old in good health.

CDR3 nucleotides: TGTGCTAGTGCACTGGGCGCGGGAGTAACAGATACACAGTATTTT. It yields the protein CASALGAGVTDTQYF. The chain uses TRBV12-5 and TRBJ2-3, with 7 bases aligning to TRBD2. The CDR3 is 15 amino acids. CDR1 is LGHNT and CDR2 is FRNRAP in the germline V gene.